The 7 T cell receptor beta chains listed next were all sequenced from one sample in a study of CD4 and CD8 cells across lung adenocarcinoma regions. TCRdb processed the PCR reads anew with MiXCR; each CDR3 protein has one entry. Among roughly 20,000 distinct CDR3 sequences, around 59% were seen once, and the ten largest hold roughly a quarter. The sample consisted of CD8+ T cells from the center of a lung tumor. The receptors stem from a female donor with lung adenocarcinoma. The CD4 and CD8 labels of this study may be unreliable.

The J gene is TRBJ2-5, the V gene TRBV4-1; 8 nucleotides align to TRBD2. The V and J ends lost 0 bases and 5 bases, in that order; junction bases with no gene match: 5. The CDR3 covers 15 residues. Per the germline V gene, CDR1 is MGHRA and CDR2 is YSYEKL. CDR3 protein: CASSQEGLAPETQYF. The DNA for the CDR3 is TGCGCCAGCAGCCAAGAAGGACTAGCCCCGGAGACCCAGTACTTC.

This clonotype was found once. The germline gene is not matched at one end of the junction; a read error may be the cause. The chain couples TRBV10-3 to TRBJ2-4; TRBD1 or TRBD2 may be the D gene (6 bases each). This CDR3 spans 13 amino acids. CDR1 and CDR2 (germline): ENHRY, SYGVKD. CDR3 region: CVTGPGAKNTQYF. CDR3 coding DNA: TGCGTCACGGGGCCGGGGGCCAAAAATACGCAGTATTTC.

The chain uses TRBV10-1 and TRBJ2-3, with D tentatively TRBD2 (7 bases). Germline assignment: CDR1 WNHNN and CDR2 SYGVQD (reference sequence). The CDR3 sequence is 16 residues long. Trimming shortened V by 4 bases and J by 12 bases, and 26 bases separated the two germline ends. The CDR3 is CASSVGGVGSKNTQYF. The CDR3 DNA reads TGCGCCAGCAGTGTAGGGGGGGTGGGAAGCAAAAACACTCAGTATTTT.

This chain links TRBV7-3 with TRBJ2-5; D may be TRBD1 (5 bases). From germline, CDR1 is SGHTA and CDR2 FQGTGA. This CDR3 is 14 amino acids long. As DNA, the CDR3 is TGTGCGGGGCGCGGTGGACGCCCCCAAGAGACCCAGTACTTC. Translated, it gives CAGRGGRPQETQYF.

This chain uses TRBV4-2 with TRBJ2-3; D uncertain. Germline-derived CDR1 and CDR2 are LGHNA and YNFKEQ. V was pared by 0 bases and J by 6 bases, with 7 bases between. The CDR3 sequence is 13 residues long. CDR3 DNA sequence: TGTGCCAGCAGCCAAGAGACTGGGGATACGCAGTATTTT. Translation gives CASSQETGDTQYF.

This clonotype was detected ten times or more. The chain is built from TRBV6-5 and TRBJ1-6; no firm D call. Per germline, CDR1 MNHEY and CDR2 SVGAGI. This CDR3 contains 14 residues. V lost 2 bases and J 6 bases, leaving 8 bases between the germline ends. The CDR3 DNA follows: TGTGCCAGCAGTTACCACAATCCTAATTCACCCCTCCACTTT. This translates into CASSYHNPNSPLHF.

This rearrangement joins TRBV20-1 to TRBJ2-3, with 7 bases fitting TRBD2. This CDR3 has 13 residues. The V and J ends lost 4 bases and 2 bases, in that order; junction bases with no gene match: 3. Germline V gene sequence: CDR1 DFQATT, CDR2 SNEGSKA (reference sequence). The CDR3 sequence: CSAILAPTDTQYF. DNA for the CDR3: TGCAGTGCTATACTAGCGCCCACAGATACGCAGTATTTT.